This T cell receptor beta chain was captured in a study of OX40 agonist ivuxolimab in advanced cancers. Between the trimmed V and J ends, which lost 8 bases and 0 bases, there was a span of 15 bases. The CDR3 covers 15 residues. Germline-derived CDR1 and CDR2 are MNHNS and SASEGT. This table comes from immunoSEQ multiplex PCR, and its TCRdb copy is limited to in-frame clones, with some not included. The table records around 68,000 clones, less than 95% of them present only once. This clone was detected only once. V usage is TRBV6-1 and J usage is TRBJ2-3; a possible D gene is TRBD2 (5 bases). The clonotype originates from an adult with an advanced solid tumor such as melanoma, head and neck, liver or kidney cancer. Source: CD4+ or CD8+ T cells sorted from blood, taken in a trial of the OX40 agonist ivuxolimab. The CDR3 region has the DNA TGTGCCAGCTTTTCGAGCGGATCTAGCACAGATACGCAGTATTTT. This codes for CASFSSGSSTDTQYF.